The entry below describes one TCR beta chain. The data were obtained in a study of radiotherapy plus CTLA-4 blockade in lung cancer. Trimming took 1 base from V and 1 from J; bases not matched to a gene: 19. The CDR3 runs to 19 residues. Germline assignment: CDR1 SQVTM and CDR2 ANQGSEA. Here immunoSEQ multiplex PCR was the method, and the copy in TCRdb shows in-frame clones only, minus some. The sample lists 65,000 to 90,000 clones, roughly 91% occurring once. The clonotype was recovered from a human donor with non-small cell lung cancer that progressed on radiotherapy plus ipilimumab. The material sequenced was peripheral blood, taken from a patient treated with radiotherapy plus ipilimumab. This chain connects TRBV29-1 to TRBJ2-7; 7 bases line up with TRBD1. CDR3 in amino acids: CSVEGPRTGPSTGSYEQYV. CDR3 nucleotides: TGCAGCGTTGAAGGCCCCCGGACAGGTCCGAGTACAGGGTCCTACGAGCAGTACGTC.